A single sample gave rise to the 28 T cell receptor beta chains below, sequenced in a study of naive and memory T cell subsets. Whole-study findings and limits: A few larger clonotypes appeared in naive repertoires, especially CD8, possibly memory cells re-expressing CD45RA.

The beta constant-region primer was an equimolar mix of two oligonucleotides covering TRBC1 and TRBC2. Four rounds of PCR amplified the ligated cDNA using nested alpha and beta constant-region primers plus SP2. TCRdb reprocessed the UMI-ligation and nested PCR reads with MiXCR, giving one entry per CDR3 protein. Found here are under 150,000 distinct CDR3 sequences, approximately 21% of them singletons; the top ten hold about 0.6%. The antigens of these receptors remain unknown. Sequenced input: naive CD8+ T cells from blood. These receptors all come from a human donor in good health.

This clonotype was detected a few times. The chain is built from TRBV5-1 and TRBJ2-1; D might be TRBD2 (6 bases). The CDR3 is made up of 14 amino acids. Trimming cost V 2 bases and J 5 bases, with 11 bases left between them. The germline V gene has CDR1 SGHRS and CDR2 YFSETQ. CDR3 sequence reads: CASSFSGGHNEQFF. The CDR3 DNA follows: TGCGCCAGCAGCTTTAGCGGTGGCCACAATGAGCAGTTCTTC.

This clonotype was observed a handful of times. This sequence joins TRBV28 and TRBJ2-7; no firm D call. With 6 bases removed from V and 1 base from J, the gap between germline ends came to 13 bases. The CDR3 contains 14 residues. Germline V lookup: CDR1 MDHEN, CDR2 SYDVKM. CDR3 region: CASSFGPMSYEQYF. DNA for the CDR3: TGTGCCAGCAGCTTCGGGCCCATGTCCTACGAGCAGTACTTC.

This clonotype was seen more than once but under ten times. V usage is TRBV12-5 and J usage is TRBJ2-3; TRBD1 is a possible D gene (7 bases). Trimming left V 2 bases short and J 0 bases short, with 15 bases between. The CDR3 covers 17 residues. Germline CDR1 and CDR2: LGHNT and FRNRAP. CDR3 residues: CASGLTPGGISTDTQYF. The CDR3 region has the DNA TGTGCTAGTGGTTTGACTCCAGGGGGGATAAGCACAGATACGCAGTATTTT. The variable domain in full, completed from reference TRBV12-5 and TRBJ2-3, reads DARVTQTPRHKVTEMGQEVTMRCQPILGHNTVFWYRQTMMQGLELLAYFRNRAPLDDSGMPKDRFSAEMPDATLATLKIQPSEPRDSAVYFCASGLTPGGISTDTQYFGPGTRLTVL.

The chain has TRBV27 and TRBJ2-7; TRBD2 is a possible D gene (6 bases). The length of the CDR3 is 17 residues. V lost 2 bases and J 3 bases, leaving 20 bases between the germline ends. CDR1 and CDR2 from the germline V gene are MNHEY and SMNVEV (reference sequence). In DNA, the CDR3 is TGTGCCAGCAGTTTACTCATCGGAGGGTCGAGGGACTACGAGCAGTACTTC. It encodes CASSLLIGGSRDYEQYF.

This chain joins TRBV7-9 and TRBJ2-1, with D possibly being TRBD1 (6 bases). This CDR3 has 16 amino acids. The V end lost 6 bases, the J end lost 8 bases, and 23 bases lay between the germline ends. CDR1 and CDR2 from the germline V gene are SEHNR and FQNEAQ (reference sequence). The CDR3 reads CASRSGGGSPGDEQFF. The CDR3 region has the DNA TGTGCCAGCAGATCAGGAGGAGGATCCCCAGGGGATGAGCAGTTCTTC.

The chain has TRBV2 and TRBJ2-7; 7 bases align to TRBD2. The CDR3 spans 16 residues. With V trimmed by 6 bases and J by 2 bases, 13 bases remained unmatched. Germline CDR1 and CDR2: SNHLY and FYNNEI. In DNA, the CDR3 is TGTGCCAGCAGCGAGGTCATCGGGGAGGGTACCTACGAGCAGTACTTC. Protein product: CASSEVIGEGTYEQYF.

This clonotype has a handful of counts. This chain uses TRBV6-5 with TRBJ2-3, with D possibly called TRBD1 or TRBD2 (5 bases each). The CDR3 covers 14 residues. CDR1 and CDR2 (germline): MNHEY, SVGAGI. V lost 6 bases to trimming and J lost 3 bases, with 13 bases between them. The CDR3 nucleotides are TGTGCCAGCAGCATTAGAGGGGAAACAGATACGCAGTATTTT. Amino acids: CASSIRGETDTQYF.

J is TRBJ2-7 and V is TRBV5-1; TRBD2 matches 14 bases. V trimming: 4 bases; J trimming: 1 base; junction bases outside the gene matches: 16. CDR3 size: 20 residues. Germline assignment: CDR1 SGHRS and CDR2 YFSETQ. CDR3 protein: CASSQPGGLAGELASYEQYF. In DNA form, the CDR3 reads TGCGCCAGCAGCCAACCCGGGGGACTAGCGGGAGAATTGGCGTCCTACGAGCAGTACTTC.

In its sample, this clonotype was seen a few times. The genes are TRBV11-2 and TRBJ2-7; 7 bases align to TRBD2. Germline values: CDR1 SGHAT, CDR2 FQNNGV. V dropped 4 bases and J dropped 4; count of bases not matched to a gene: 13. This CDR3 is 16 amino acids long. Here the CDR3 reads CASSSAGTKLFYEQYF. The DNA of the CDR3 is TGTGCCAGCAGCTCCGCCGGGACTAAGCTGTTTTACGAGCAGTACTTC.

This clonotype appeared a few times. The chain uses TRBV7-9 and TRBJ2-3; D is possibly TRBD2 (5 bases). The V end lost 1 base, the J end lost 4 bases, and 6 bases lay between the germline ends. This CDR3 is built from 13 residues. Germline assignment: CDR1 SEHNR and CDR2 FQNEAQ (reference sequence). CDR3 DNA sequence: TGTGCCAGCAGCTTAGACGGGGCAGATACGCAGTATTTT. It encodes CASSLDGADTQYF.

This clonotype was found a few times. The V call is TRBV5-1, the J call TRBJ2-1; unclear D gene. This CDR3 region has 13 residues. Germline V gene sequence: CDR1 SGHRS, CDR2 YFSETQ. V was cut by 1 base and J by 5 bases, with 7 bases left in between. CDR3 sequence reads: CASSLYADNEQFF. CDR3 coding DNA: TGCGCCAGCAGCTTGTATGCCGACAATGAGCAGTTCTTC.

The chain links TRBV2 to TRBJ2-5; tentatively, D is TRBD1 (6 bases). The CDR3 covers 15 residues. V was pared by 6 bases and J by 0 bases, with 14 bases between. Germline lookup yields CDR1 SNHLY and CDR2 FYNNEI. The CDR3 nucleotides are TGTGCCAGCAGGCCGGACAGAAGCTACCAAGAGACCCAGTACTTC. Protein sequence: CASRPDRSYQETQYF.

This clonotype was seen only a few times. The V and J genes are TRBV12-3 or TRBV12-4 and TRBJ2-1; D unresolved. V gave up 7 bases and J gave up 0 bases, with 16 bases separating them. The CDR3 runs 16 residues. The CDR3 sequence is CASTFQRLGSYNEQFF. The CDR3 bases are TGTGCCAGCACGTTTCAACGGCTGGGCTCCTACAATGAGCAGTTCTTC.

The rearrangement joins TRBV20-1 to TRBJ2-1; 12 bases line up with TRBD2. The CDR3 extends over 15 amino acids. The trim removed 6 bases at V and 8 bases at J, leaving 11 bases unmatched. Germline CDR1 DFQATT, CDR2 SNEGSKA (reference sequence). CDR3 nucleotides: TGCAGTGCCGCCTGGGGACTAGCGGGCCGCGATGAGCAGTTCTTC. As protein: CSAAWGLAGRDEQFF.

This clonotype was counted at least ten times. The chain employs TRBV6-2 or TRBV6-3 and TRBJ2-7, with D uncertain. Per germline, CDR1 MNHEY and CDR2 SVGEGT. The CDR3 has 11 amino acids. Trimming took 7 bases from V and 3 from J, leaving 7 bases between them. The chain's CDR3 is CASTEFYEQYF. CDR3 coding DNA: TGTGCCAGCACCGAGTTCTACGAGCAGTACTTC.

The chain uses TRBV7-8 and TRBJ2-7, with 8 nucleotides matching TRBD1. CDR3 length: 15 residues. The junction had 7 bases not matched to a gene; V was cut back by 5 bases and J by 1 base. In germline, CDR1 is SGHVS, CDR2 FQNEAQ. The CDR3 loop reads CASSITGGFSYEQYF. For the CDR3, the DNA is TGTGCCAGCAGCATAACAGGGGGGTTTTCCTACGAGCAGTACTTC.

The chain links TRBV29-1 to TRBJ2-2; D may be TRBD1 (6 bases). Trimming removed 0 bases at V and 6 bases at J, with 14 bases between. Germline assignment: CDR1 SQVTM and CDR2 ANQGSEA. CDR3 length: 15 residues. The CDR3: CSVEDKNRDPGELFF. CDR3 DNA sequence: TGCAGCGTTGAAGACAAAAACAGGGATCCCGGGGAGCTGTTTTTT.

This rearrangement joins TRBV20-1 to TRBJ2-1, with 10 bases lining up with TRBD2. There are 18 residues in the CDR3. Unmatched junction bases numbered 15, after V lost 2 bases and J lost 5 bases. Per the germline V gene, CDR1 is DFQATT and CDR2 is SNEGSKA (reference sequence). The CDR3 is CSARRPLLRLAGDNEQFF. In nucleotides, the CDR3 is TGCAGTGCTAGACGCCCGCTATTAAGGCTAGCGGGAGACAATGAGCAGTTCTTC.

This chain connects TRBV4-3 to TRBJ1-5; 7 bases match TRBD1. The ends lost 0 bases at V and 7 bases at J; junction bases unmatched: 12. Germline values: CDR1 LGHNA, CDR2 YSLEER. The CDR3 consists of 17 residues. CDR3 DNA sequence: TGCGCCAGCAGCCAAGAATTCGTTGACAGGGCCAGGCAGCCCCAGCATTTT. Its protein is CASSQEFVDRARQPQHF.

This rearrangement joins TRBV29-1 to TRBJ1-2, with D perhaps TRBD1 (5 bases). This CDR3 is 12 amino acids long. Germline assignment: CDR1 SQVTM and CDR2 ANQGSEA. Trimming took 3 bases from V and 7 from J, leaving 12 bases between them. CDR3 sequence: CSVDRGLLGYTF. The CDR3, as DNA: TGCAGCGTTGATCGGGGCCTACTTGGCTACACCTTC.

This clonotype came up a few times. The chain is built from TRBV11-2 and TRBJ1-2; D remains ambiguous. Trimming shortened V by 5 bases and J by 5 bases, and 15 bases separated the two germline ends. This CDR3 region has 14 residues. Per the germline V gene, CDR1 is SGHAT and CDR2 is FQNNGV. This chain's CDR3 is CASSPDLIGYGYTF. CDR3 DNA: TGTGCCAGCAGCCCGGACTTGATCGGATATGGCTACACCTTC.

The sample holds a few counts of this clonotype. The V gene is TRBV30, the J gene TRBJ1-3; D gene unclear. From germline, CDR1 is GTSNPN and CDR2 SVGIG (reference sequence). The CDR3 has 16 residues. V was cut by 1 base and J by 0 bases, with 13 bases left in between. The CDR3 here is CAWSGPLGLSGNTIYF. In DNA form, the CDR3 reads TGTGCCTGGAGTGGGCCCCTAGGGCTCTCTGGAAACACCATATATTTT.

The chain couples TRBV28 to TRBJ1-1; TRBD1 might be the D (5 bases). With 3 bases removed from V and 1 base from J, the gap between germline ends came to 9 bases. The CDR3 has 14 amino acids. The germline gives CDR1 MDHEN, CDR2 SYDVKM. As DNA, the CDR3 is TGTGCCAGCAGTTTGCACAGGTCGAACACTGAAGCTTTCTTT. Amino acids: CASSLHRSNTEAFF.

This chain uses TRBV19 with TRBJ2-7; no clear D. Trimming left V 3 bases short and J 0 bases short, with 15 bases between. The CDR3 runs 16 residues. Germline lookup yields CDR1 LNHDA and CDR2 SQIVND (reference sequence). The CDR3 loop reads CASSITGLPSSYEQYF. The CDR3 DNA reads as TGTGCCAGTAGTATCACCGGGTTACCCAGCTCCTACGAGCAGTACTTC. Combining the CDR3 with reference TRBV19 and TRBJ2-7 gives the whole variable domain DGGITQSPKYLFRKEGQNVTLSCEQNLNHDAMYWYRQDPGQGLRLIYYSQIVNDFQKGDIAEGYSVSREKKESFPLTVTSAQKNPTAFYLCASSITGLPSSYEQYFGPGTRLTVT.

This clonotype was picked up a small number of times. The chain employs TRBV28 and TRBJ1-5, with D possibly matching TRBD1 (5 bases). The CDR3 length is 16 residues. With 5 bases removed from V and 5 bases from J, the gap between germline ends came to 19 bases. Germline CDR1 and CDR2: MDHEN and SYDVKM. CDR3 sequence (DNA): TGTGCCAGCAGTCTCCATCGGGGTGGGGCATATCAGCCCCAGCATTTT. It translates to CASSLHRGGAYQPQHF.

This clonotype was seen ten or more times. The V gene is TRBV28, the J gene TRBJ2-7; either TRBD1 or TRBD2 may supply D (5 bases each). Trimming removed 10 bases at V and 3 bases at J, with 16 bases between. In germline, CDR1 is MDHEN, CDR2 SYDVKM. The CDR3 spans 13 residues. This chain's CDR3 is CATWTLGVYEQYF. As DNA, the CDR3 is TGTGCCACCTGGACACTGGGGGTCTACGAGCAGTACTTC. The full variable domain, in which reference TRBV28 and TRBJ2-7 provide the parts outside the CDR3, is DVKVTQSSRYLVKRTGEKVFLECVQDMDHENMFWYRQDPGLGLRLIYFSYDVKMKEKGDIPEGYSVSREKKERFSLILESASTNQTSMYLCATWTLGVYEQYFGPGTRLTVT.

This clonotype appeared a few times. The rearrangement uses TRBV4-3 and TRBJ2-5, with D maybe TRBD1 (5 bases). Trimming removed 1 base at V and 3 bases at J, with 12 bases between. The CDR3 runs 15 residues. Germline V gene lookup returns CDR1 LGHNA and CDR2 YSLEER. The CDR3 spells CASSQVWTSEETQYF. The CDR3 nucleotides are TGCGCCAGCAGCCAAGTTTGGACAAGTGAAGAGACCCAGTACTTC.

In its sample, this clonotype was seen a few times. This chain connects TRBV29-1 to TRBJ1-1; D is unclear. This CDR3 comprises 13 residues. Per germline, CDR1 SQVTM and CDR2 ANQGSEA. The V end lost 5 bases, the J end lost 0 bases, and 10 bases lay between the germline ends. As DNA, the CDR3 is TGCAGCGTTTTGGCCCTTTTGAACACTGAAGCTTTCTTT. Its protein is CSVLALLNTEAFF.